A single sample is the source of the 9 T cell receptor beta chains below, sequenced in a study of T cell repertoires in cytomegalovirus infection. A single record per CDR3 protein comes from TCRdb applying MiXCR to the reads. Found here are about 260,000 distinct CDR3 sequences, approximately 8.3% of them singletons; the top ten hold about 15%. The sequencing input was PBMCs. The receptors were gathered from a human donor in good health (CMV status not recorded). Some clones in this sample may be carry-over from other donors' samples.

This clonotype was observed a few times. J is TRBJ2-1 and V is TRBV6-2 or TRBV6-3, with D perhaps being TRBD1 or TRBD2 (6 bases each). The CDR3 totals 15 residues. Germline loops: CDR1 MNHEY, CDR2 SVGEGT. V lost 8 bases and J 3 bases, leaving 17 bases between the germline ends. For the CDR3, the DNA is TGTGCCAGCGTACTAAGGGGGGACCTCTACAATGAGCAGTTCTTC. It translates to CASVLRGDLYNEQFF.

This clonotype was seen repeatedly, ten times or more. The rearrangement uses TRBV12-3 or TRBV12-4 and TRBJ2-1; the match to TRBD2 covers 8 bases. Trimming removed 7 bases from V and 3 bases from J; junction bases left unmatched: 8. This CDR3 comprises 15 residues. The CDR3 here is CASTLGGGGYNEQFF. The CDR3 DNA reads TGTGCCAGCACACTCGGGGGGGGCGGCTACAATGAGCAGTTCTTC.

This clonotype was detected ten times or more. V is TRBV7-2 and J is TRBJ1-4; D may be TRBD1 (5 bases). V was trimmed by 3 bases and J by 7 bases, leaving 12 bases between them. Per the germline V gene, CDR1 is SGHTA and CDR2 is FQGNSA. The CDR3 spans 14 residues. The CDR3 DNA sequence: TGTGCCAGCAGCTTTCTAGGGGCGGGTGAAAAACTGTTTTTT. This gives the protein CASSFLGAGEKLFF.

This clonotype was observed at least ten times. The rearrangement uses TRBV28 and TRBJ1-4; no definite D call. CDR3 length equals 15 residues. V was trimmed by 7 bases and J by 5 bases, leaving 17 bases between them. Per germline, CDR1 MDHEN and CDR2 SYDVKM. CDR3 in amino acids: CASNSPPSLNEKLFF. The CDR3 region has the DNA TGTGCCAGCAACAGCCCCCCGAGTCTCAATGAAAAACTGTTTTTT. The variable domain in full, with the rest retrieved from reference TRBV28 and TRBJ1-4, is DVKVTQSSRYLVKRTGEKVFLECVQDMDHENMFWYRQDPGLGLRLIYFSYDVKMKEKGDIPEGYSVSREKKERFSLILESASTNQTSMYLCASNSPPSLNEKLFFGSGTQLSVL.

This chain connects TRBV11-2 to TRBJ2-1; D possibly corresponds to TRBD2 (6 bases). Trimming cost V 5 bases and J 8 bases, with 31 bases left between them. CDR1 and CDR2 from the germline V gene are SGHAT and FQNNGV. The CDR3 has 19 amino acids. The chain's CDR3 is CASSPLGPGGTQFGDEQFF. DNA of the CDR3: TGTGCCAGCAGCCCCCTAGGACCGGGCGGGACCCAATTTGGAGATGAGCAGTTCTTC.

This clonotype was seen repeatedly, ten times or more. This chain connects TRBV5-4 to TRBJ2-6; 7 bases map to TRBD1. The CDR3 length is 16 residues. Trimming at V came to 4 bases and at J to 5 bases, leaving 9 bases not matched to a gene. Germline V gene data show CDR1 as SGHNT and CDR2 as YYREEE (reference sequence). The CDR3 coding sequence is TGTGCCAGCAGCGGGGGACAGAGCCCCAGGGCCAACGTCCTGACTTTC. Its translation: CASSGGQSPRANVLTF. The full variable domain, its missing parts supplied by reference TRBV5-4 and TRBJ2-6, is ETGVTQSPTHLIKTRGQQVTLRCSSQSGHNTVSWYQQALGQGPQFIFQYYREEENGRGNFPPRFSGLQFPNYSSELNVNALELDDSALYLCASSGGQSPRANVLTFGAGSRLTVL.

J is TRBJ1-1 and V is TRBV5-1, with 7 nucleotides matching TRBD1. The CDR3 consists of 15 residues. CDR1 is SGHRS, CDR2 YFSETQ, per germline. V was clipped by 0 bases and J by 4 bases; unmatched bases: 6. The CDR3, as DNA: TGCGCCAGCAGCTTGGCAAATAGGGGGCGCACTGAAGCTTTCTTT. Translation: CASSLANRGRTEAFF.

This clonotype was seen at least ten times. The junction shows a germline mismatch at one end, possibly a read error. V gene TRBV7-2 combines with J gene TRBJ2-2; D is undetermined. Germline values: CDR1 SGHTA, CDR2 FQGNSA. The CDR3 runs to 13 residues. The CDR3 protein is CANSPRNTGELFF. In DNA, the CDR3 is TGTGCCAACAGCCCTCGGAACACCGGGGAGCTGTTTTTT.

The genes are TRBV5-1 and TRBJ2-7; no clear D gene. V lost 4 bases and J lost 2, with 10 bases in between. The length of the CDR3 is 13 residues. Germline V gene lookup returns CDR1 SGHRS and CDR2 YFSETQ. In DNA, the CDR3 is TGCGCCAGCAGCACAAGCCTAACCTACGAGCAGTACTTC. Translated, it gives CASSTSLTYEQYF. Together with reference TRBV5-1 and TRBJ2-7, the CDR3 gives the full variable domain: KAGVTQTPRYLIKTRGQQVTLSCSPISGHRSVSWYQQTPGQGLQFLFEYFSETQRNKGNFPGRFSGRQFSNSRSEMNVSTLELGDSALYLCASSTSLTYEQYFGPGTRLTVT.